This T cell receptor (beta chain) was recorded in a study of CD8+ T cells in alopecia areata. It was cDNA, reverse transcribed from extracted RNA, that served as the sequencing template. Measured with immunoSEQ multiplex PCR; TCRdb has only the in-frame clones, and not every one. The data contain about 110,000 clones, 58% of them singletons. Comments on this clone: Its antigen is not known.

Study-wide results and limits: Whereas mice showed it more clearly, TCR sharing across patients was murkier, possibly because of HLA. Lesional scalp, especially alopecia totalis/universalis, showed higher clonality than normal scalp.

As part of sample collection, lesional scalp punch biopsies and peripheral blood were taken from alopecia areata patients. A FACSAria was used to sort CD4+ and CD8+ T cells. These cells came from PBMCs. Sequencing used NKG2D-low CD8+ T cells sorted from blood. The TCR sequence derives from a human donor with alopecia areata.

CDR3 coding DNA: TGTGCCAGCAGCCCCAGACTAGCGGGAAACCACGAGCAGTACTTC. Translation gives CASSPRLAGNHEQYF. V and J are TRBV13 and TRBJ2-7, with 11 bases identical to TRBD2. Unmatched junction bases numbered 8, after V lost 5 bases and J lost 5 bases. The germline V gene encodes CDR1 PRHDT and CDR2 FYEKMQ (reference sequence). The CDR3 totals 15 residues.